The sequence of this T cell receptor beta chain was determined in a study of T cells in Graves' hyperthyroidism and ophthalmopathy. Germline assignment: CDR1 SEHNR and CDR2 FQNEAQ (reference sequence). The germline V and J ends were trimmed by 2 bases and 4 bases, with 12 bases remaining between them. The length of the CDR3 is 16 residues. The study based diagnoses on clinical symptoms, serum thyroxine and TRAb, thyroid ultrasound and orbital computed tomography. Around 10 ml of fresh peripheral blood supplied the PBMCs. The CDR3 regions of TCR beta were amplified from RNA transcripts. First-round RT-PCR of the TCR CDR3 relied on the HTBI primer set. Each CDR3 protein gets one entry after TCRdb re-called the multiplex PCR reads with MiXCR. The repertoire holds under 400,000 distinct CDR3 sequences, with roughly 15% as singletons.

The receptor was derived from a man aged 25-40 years with Graves' hyperthyroidism. The sequenced sample consisted of blood. The chain recombines TRBV7-9 with TRBJ2-6; D tentatively reads TRBD1 or TRBD2 (5 bases each). CDR3 loop: CASSLPRGDGANVLTF. CDR3 bases: TGTGCCAGCAGCTTACCTAGAGGGGACGGGGCCAACGTCCTGACTTTC.